This TCR beta chain was observed in a study of blood T cell repertoires in COVID-19. For the study at large: Samples of COVID-19 (acute and convalescent) were obtained from the United States, Italy and Spain. In each case, the material was cDNA or gDNA derived from T cells, B-cell-depleted T cells, or PBMCs.

Trimming took off 1 base at V and 5 bases at J, with 9 bases between the two ends. From germline, CDR1 is SGHVS and CDR2 FQNEAQ. The CDR3 is made up of 14 amino acids. Per the study methods: From reference gene primer amplification, estimates of nucleated cell counts were derived. TCRdb keeps only in-frame clones here, not all; method: immunoSEQ multiplex PCR. Clone size and the V and J calls come from that table; the DNA yielded D and trimming. The table lists 30,000 to 40,000 clones, over 75% of them singletons. The sequence was collected from a woman in her sixties with active COVID-19. The source material was peripheral blood. The J gene is TRBJ1-5, the V gene TRBV7-8; possible D gene TRBD1, 5 bases. The CDR3 loop is CASSLGKGYQPQHF. CDR3 DNA sequence: TGTGCCAGCAGCTTAGGAAAGGGGTATCAGCCCCAGCATTTT.